The 2 T cell receptor beta chains below all came from one sample that was sequenced in a study of T and B cells in COVID-19 patients. TRB rearrangements were amplified by multiplex PCR with BIOMED2 TRB-A/B primers. TCRdb itself ran the multiplex PCR reads through MiXCR, one entry per CDR3 protein. The sample yields around 9,000 distinct CDR3 sequences, roughly 29% seen once. Each TRB amplification used about 250-550 ng of genomic DNA from blood. Material: blood. These receptors were collected from a human donor who had recovered from COVID-19.

Here the CDR3 reads CASSSEAGLNYGYTF. DNA of the CDR3: TGTGCCAGTAGTTCAGAAGCCGGGCTTAACTATGGCTACACCTTC. This chain connects TRBV19 to TRBJ1-2, with no clear D. CDR3 length: 15 residues. V lost 5 bases to trimming and J lost 1 base, with 14 bases between them. Germline CDR1 LNHDA, CDR2 SQIVND (reference sequence). Full variable domain (outside the CDR3, taken from reference TRBV19 and TRBJ1-2): DGGITQSPKYLFRKEGQNVTLSCEQNLNHDAMYWYRQDPGQGLRLIYYSQIVNDFQKGDIAEGYSVSREKKESFPLTVTSAQKNPTAFYLCASSSEAGLNYGYTFGSGTRLTVV.

This clonotype was counted only a few times. This chain uses TRBV6-2 or TRBV6-3 with TRBJ2-1; TRBD2 aligns across 8 bases. The CDR3 extends over 14 amino acids. V shed 10 bases, J shed 8 bases, and the junction held 13 bases outside the gene matches. Looked up from germline, CDR1 is MNHEY and CDR2 is SVGEGT. The CDR3 loop is CATKGIAGLYEQFF. DNA of the CDR3: TGTGCCACCAAAGGGATAGCGGGGCTCTATGAGCAGTTCTTC.